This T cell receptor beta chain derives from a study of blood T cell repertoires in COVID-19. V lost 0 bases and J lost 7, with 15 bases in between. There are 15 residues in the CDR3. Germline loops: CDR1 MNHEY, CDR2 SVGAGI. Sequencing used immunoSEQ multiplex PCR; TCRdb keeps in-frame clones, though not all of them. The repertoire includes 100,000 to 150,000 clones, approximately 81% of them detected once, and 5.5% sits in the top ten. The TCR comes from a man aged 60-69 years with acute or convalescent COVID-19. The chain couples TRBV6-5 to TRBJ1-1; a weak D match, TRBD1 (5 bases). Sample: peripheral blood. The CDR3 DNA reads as TGTGCCAGCAGTTACTCGGGTCGGGGGTCGGTTGAAGCTTTCTTT. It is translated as CASSYSGRGSVEAFF.